What follows are 20 T cell receptor beta chains derived from one specimen sequenced in a study of blood T cells in healthy people across ages. Using a J-beta primer mix together with a sample-barcoded 5' primer, a second PCR was run for roughly 6 to 12 cycles. TCRdb processed the 5' RACE reads anew with MiXCR; each CDR3 protein has one entry. Counted here are around 520,000 distinct CDR3 sequences, around 27% occurring once; the ten biggest clones make up about 3.3%. This same sample was also part of a study on T cells of mothers and their children.

Sequencing was done on a sample of blood. The receptor source for this set is a boy between 2 and 10 years old in good health.

This chain joins TRBV5-1 and TRBJ2-5, with 11 bases lining up with TRBD2. Germline lookup yields CDR1 SGHRS and CDR2 YFSETQ. This CDR3 spans 15 amino acids. V lost 6 bases, J lost 0 bases, and 4 bases stayed unmatched. CDR3 nucleotides: TGCGCCAGCACTCTAGCGGGGGGCAACCAAGAGACCCAGTACTTC. This translates into CASTLAGGNQETQYF. Full variable domain (missing parts from reference TRBV5-1 and TRBJ2-5): KAGVTQTPRYLIKTRGQQVTLSCSPISGHRSVSWYQQTPGQGLQFLFEYFSETQRNKGNFPGRFSGRQFSNSRSEMNVSTLELGDSALYLCASTLAGGNQETQYFGPGTRLLVL.

The sample holds many counts of this clonotype. As DNA, the CDR3 is TGTGCCAGCAGTTCTGCGGGTGAAAAACTGTTTTTT. It specifies CASSSAGEKLFF. The chain uses TRBV12-3 or TRBV12-4 and TRBJ1-4; D remains unclear. The CDR3 consists of 12 residues. Trimming shortened V by 4 bases and J by 7 bases, and 7 bases separated the two germline ends.

A few counts support this clonotype. This chain connects TRBV10-3 to TRBJ2-5; 7 bases agree with TRBD1. CDR3 length: 18 residues. J was trimmed by 1 base and V by 8 bases; bases with no gene match: 19. Germline V gene sequence: CDR1 ENHRY, CDR2 SYGVKD. In DNA form, the CDR3 reads TGTGCCATCGCCCCCGGGACAGAGTTCTCCCGGCGCCAAGAGACCCAGTACTTC. Residues: CAIAPGTEFSRRQETQYF.

The rearrangement joins TRBV7-9 to TRBJ2-5; D uncertain. The J call is uncertain, as TRBJ2-1 better fits the DNA end. Germline V gene sequence: CDR1 SEHNR, CDR2 FQNEAQ (reference sequence). This CDR3 is built from 15 residues. The CDR3 here is CASSLRSTTGNEQFF. CDR3 bases: TGTGCCAGCAGCTTAAGGTCCACCACCGGCAATGAGCAGTTCTTC.

There are a few counts of this clonotype. The CDR3 coding sequence is TGCGCCAGCAGCCAAGATGTAACGAGCCTCTCCTACAATGAGCAGTTCTTC. Protein sequence: CASSQDVTSLSYNEQFF. The chain is built from TRBV4-1 and TRBJ2-1; no clear D gene. Looked up from germline, CDR1 is MGHRA and CDR2 is YSYEKL. Trimming took off 0 bases at V and 0 bases at J, with 12 bases between the two ends. This CDR3 comprises 17 residues.

V gene TRBV7-2 combines with J gene TRBJ1-5; TRBD1 matches at 8 bases. There are 16 residues in the CDR3. Germline V CDR1 and CDR2: SGHTA, FQGNSA. The J segment lost 4 bases and the V segment lost 5 bases, leaving 10 bases of the junction unmatched. In DNA, the CDR3 is TGTGCCAGCAGCCTCCACGGACAGGGAGTTAATCAGCCCCAGCATTTT. Translating gives CASSLHGQGVNQPQHF. The full variable domain, its missing parts supplied by reference TRBV7-2 and TRBJ1-5, is GAGVSQSPSNKVTEKGKDVELRCDPISGHTALYWYRQSLGQGLEFLIYFQGNSAPDKSGLPSDRFSAERTGGSVSTLTIQRTQQEDSAVYLCASSLHGQGVNQPQHFGDGTRLSIL.

This clonotype was seen more than once but under ten times. The V and J genes are TRBV5-4 and TRBJ1-2; 8 positions agree with TRBD1. The CDR3 has 13 amino acids. Germline V gene data show CDR1 as SGHNT and CDR2 as YYREEE (reference sequence). The V segment lost 5 bases and the J segment 11 bases; nucleotides outside the gene matches: 11. This chain's CDR3 is CASRVTGGIGYTF. CDR3 coding DNA: TGTGCCAGCAGGGTCACAGGGGGTATAGGGTACACCTTC.

J is TRBJ1-4 and V is TRBV7-8; D is possibly TRBD1 (6 bases). The CDR3 totals 16 residues. CDR1 and CDR2 (germline): SGHVS, FQNEAQ. Trimming removed 2 bases from V and 2 bases from J, with 12 bases in between. The CDR3 region has the DNA TGTGCCAGCAGCTTACCGTCCGGGGGCACTAATGAAAAACTGTTTTTT. Translation gives CASSLPSGGTNEKLFF.

The genes are TRBV18 and TRBJ1-2; 7 positions agree with TRBD1. CDR3 size: 13 residues. Germline CDR1 reads KGHSH; CDR2 reads LQKENI. V was clipped by 5 bases and J by 6 bases; unmatched bases: 6. CDR3 loop: CASSTTGFDGYTF. Here the CDR3 DNA reads TGTGCCAGCTCAACGACAGGGTTCGATGGCTACACCTTC.

In its sample, this clonotype was seen many times. The rearrangement joins TRBV2 to TRBJ2-5; possible D gene TRBD2, 5 bases. The CDR3 loop spans 12 amino acids. Per germline, CDR1 SNHLY and CDR2 FYNNEI. The V end was cut by 8 bases, the J end by 5 bases, with 12 bases between. The CDR3 DNA follows: TGTGCCAGCGAAGTCGGCGGGGAGACCCAGTACTTC. Translating it yields CASEVGGETQYF.

The CDR3 DNA follows: TGTGCCACAGTACGTCGAGGGGGACTAAGCAATCAGCCCCAGCATTTT. This translates into CATVRRGGLSNQPQHF. The rearrangement links TRBV19 to TRBJ1-5; weak D call: TRBD1 (6 bases). With 10 bases removed from V and 1 base from J, the gap between germline ends came to 20 bases. CDR3 length equals 16 residues. Germline values: CDR1 LNHDA, CDR2 SQIVND (reference sequence).

The gene calls are TRBV15 and TRBJ1-4; D gene uncertain. The V gene lost 1 base and the J gene lost 3 bases, with 15 bases spanning the gap. This CDR3 contains 17 residues. The germline CDR1 and CDR2 sequences are LNHNV and YYDKDF (reference sequence). The CDR3 loop is CATSRGPEANPNEKLFF. As DNA, the CDR3 is TGTGCCACCAGCAGAGGTCCTGAAGCGAATCCTAATGAAAAACTGTTTTTT.

The V call is TRBV7-2, the J call TRBJ2-5, with 8 bases fitting TRBD2. With 4 bases clipped from V and 11 bases from J, the junction kept 6 bases outside the gene matches. This CDR3 is built from 12 residues. Germline CDR1 reads SGHTA; CDR2 reads FQGNSA. The CDR3 is CASSSERGQQYF. The CDR3 nucleotides are TGTGCCAGCAGCTCGGAGCGGGGGCAGCAGTACTTC.

The gene calls are TRBV6-1 and TRBJ2-5, with TRBD1 identical over 9 bases. The J call may be in error: the DNA end matches TRBJ2-7 better. This CDR3 has 15 residues. Germline V gene sequence: CDR1 MNHNS, CDR2 SASEGT. The CDR3 nucleotides read TGTGCCAGCAGTGCGGCGGGACAGGGTCCTTACGAGCAGTACTTC. This translates into CASSAAGQGPYEQYF.

A remark on this clonotype: No DNA is shown, since the ends of the CDR3 on it are uncertain; the CDR3 is the one TCRdb lists. This sequence joins TRBV12-3 or TRBV12-4 and TRBJ2-3; the table names TRBD1, a call not compared with the DNA. The CDR3 extends over 16 residues, inclusive of both ends. CDR3 region: CASSSSPGRGADTQYF.

This clonotype was recorded a few times. V usage is TRBV4-1 and J usage is TRBJ2-3; 7 nucleotides align to TRBD2. This CDR3 has 16 residues. Germline trimming cut 3 bases from V and 2 bases from J; bases unmatched to any gene: 8. The germline gives CDR1 MGHRA, CDR2 YSYEKL. For the CDR3, the DNA is TGCGCCAGCAGCCAGATGACTAGCAGCTCCACAGATACGCAGTATTTT. Its protein is CASSQMTSSSTDTQYF.

There are a few counts of this clonotype. The chain recombines TRBV7-8 with TRBJ2-1, with D perhaps being TRBD1 or TRBD2 (5 bases each). CDR3 length: 16 residues. V shed 0 bases and J shed 0 bases, with 9 bases lying between them. The germline V gene encodes CDR1 SGHVS and CDR2 FQNEAQ. CDR3 sequence reads: CASSLARDPSYNEQFF. DNA for the CDR3: TGTGCCAGCAGCTTAGCGAGGGACCCCTCCTACAATGAGCAGTTCTTC.

This clonotype has just a few counts. Germline and junction disagree at one end, which may indicate a read error. The V call is TRBV20-1, the J call TRBJ2-2; 8 bases fit TRBD2. From germline, CDR1 is DFQATT and CDR2 SNEGSKA (reference sequence). The CDR3 runs 17 residues. Written as DNA, the CDR3 is TGCAGTGCTGGAGATGATCGGGAGGGCCACGGGACCGGGGAGCTGTTTTTT. This codes for CSAGDDREGHGTGELFF.

The chain employs TRBV20-1 and TRBJ2-2; the match to TRBD2 covers 11 bases. CDR3 length: 16 amino acids. The germline gives CDR1 DFQATT, CDR2 SNEGSKA (reference sequence). The V segment lost 6 bases and the J segment 4 bases; nucleotides outside the gene matches: 10. Here the CDR3 reads CSARTLAGGSTGELFF. In DNA form, the CDR3 reads TGCAGTGCCCGCACTCTAGCGGGGGGAAGCACCGGGGAGCTGTTTTTT.

This rearrangement joins TRBV29-1 to TRBJ2-1, with no clear D. The V and J ends lost 4 bases and 5 bases respectively, with 3 bases between them. Germline V gene sequence: CDR1 SQVTM, CDR2 ANQGSEA. This CDR3 is 10 amino acids long. For the CDR3, the DNA is TGCAGCGTTGGGAACAATGAGCAGTTCTTC. It encodes CSVGNNEQFF.